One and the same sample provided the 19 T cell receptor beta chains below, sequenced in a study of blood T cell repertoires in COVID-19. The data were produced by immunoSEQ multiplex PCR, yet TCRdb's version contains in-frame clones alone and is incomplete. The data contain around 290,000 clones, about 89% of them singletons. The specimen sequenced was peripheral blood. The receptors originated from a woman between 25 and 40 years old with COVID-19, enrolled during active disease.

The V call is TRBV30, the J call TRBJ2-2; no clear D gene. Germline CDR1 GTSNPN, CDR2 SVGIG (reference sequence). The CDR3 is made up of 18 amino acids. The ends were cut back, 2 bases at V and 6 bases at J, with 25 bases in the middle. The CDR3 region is CAWSPYVPHSAGPGELFF. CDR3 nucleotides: TGTGCCTGGAGTCCCTACGTTCCCCATTCGGCAGGTCCCGGGGAGCTGTTTTTT.

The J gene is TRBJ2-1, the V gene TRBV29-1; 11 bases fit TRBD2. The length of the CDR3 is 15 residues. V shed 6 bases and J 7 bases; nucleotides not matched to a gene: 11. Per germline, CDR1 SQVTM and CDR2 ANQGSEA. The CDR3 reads CSVSLLAGVANEQFF. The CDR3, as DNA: TGCAGCGTCTCGTTACTAGCGGGAGTCGCAAATGAGCAGTTCTTC.

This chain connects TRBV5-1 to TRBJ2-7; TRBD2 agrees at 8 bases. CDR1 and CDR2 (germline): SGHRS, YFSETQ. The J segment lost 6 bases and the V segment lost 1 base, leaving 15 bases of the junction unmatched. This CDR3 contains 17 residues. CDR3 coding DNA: TGCGCCAGCAGCTTGACCCCTACTAGAGCGGGAGTCGCCGAGCAGTACTTC. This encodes CASSLTPTRAGVAEQYF.

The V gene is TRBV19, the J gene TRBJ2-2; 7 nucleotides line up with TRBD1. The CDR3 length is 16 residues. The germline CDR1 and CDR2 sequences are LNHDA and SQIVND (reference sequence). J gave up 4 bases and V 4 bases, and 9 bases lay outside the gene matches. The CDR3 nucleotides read TGTGCCAGTAGTACCCCGAATGACAGGGCCACCGGGGAGCTGTTTTTT. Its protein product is CASSTPNDRATGELFF. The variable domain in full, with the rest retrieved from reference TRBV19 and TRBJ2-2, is DGGITQSPKYLFRKEGQNVTLSCEQNLNHDAMYWYRQDPGQGLRLIYYSQIVNDFQKGDIAEGYSVSREKKESFPLTVTSAQKNPTAFYLCASSTPNDRATGELFFGEGSRLTVL.

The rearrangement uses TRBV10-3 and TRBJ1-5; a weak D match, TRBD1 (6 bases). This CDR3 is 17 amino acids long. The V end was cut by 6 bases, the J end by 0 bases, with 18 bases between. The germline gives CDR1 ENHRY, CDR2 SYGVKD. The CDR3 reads CAIRVPSGHSSNQPQHF. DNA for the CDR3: TGTGCCATCAGAGTTCCATCGGGACACTCTAGCAATCAGCCCCAGCATTTT.

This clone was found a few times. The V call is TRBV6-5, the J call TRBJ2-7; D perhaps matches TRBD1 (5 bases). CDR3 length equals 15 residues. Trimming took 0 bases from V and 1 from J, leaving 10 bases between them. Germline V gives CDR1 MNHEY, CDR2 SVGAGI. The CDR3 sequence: CASSYSIQGSYEQYF. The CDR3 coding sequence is TGTGCCAGCAGTTACTCGATTCAGGGTTCCTACGAGCAGTACTTC.

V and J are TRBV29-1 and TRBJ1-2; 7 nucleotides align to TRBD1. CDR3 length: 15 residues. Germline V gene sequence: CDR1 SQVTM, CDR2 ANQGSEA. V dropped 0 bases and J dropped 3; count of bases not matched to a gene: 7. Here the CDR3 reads CSVEERGTGDYGYTF. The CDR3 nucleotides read TGCAGCGTTGAAGAAAGGGGAACAGGGGACTATGGCTACACCTTC.

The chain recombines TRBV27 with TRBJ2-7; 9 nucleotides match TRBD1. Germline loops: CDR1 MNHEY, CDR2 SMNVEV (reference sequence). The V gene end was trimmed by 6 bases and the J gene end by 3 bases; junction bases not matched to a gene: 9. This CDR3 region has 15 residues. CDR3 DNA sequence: TGTGCCAGCAGCCCTGACAGGGGGAGAAACTACGAGCAGTACTTC. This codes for CASSPDRGRNYEQYF.

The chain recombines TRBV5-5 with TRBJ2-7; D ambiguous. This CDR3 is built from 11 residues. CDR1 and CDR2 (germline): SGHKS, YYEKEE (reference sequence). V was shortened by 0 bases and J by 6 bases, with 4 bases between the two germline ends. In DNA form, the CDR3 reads TGTGCCAGCAGCTTGGACTCCGAGCAGTACTTC. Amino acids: CASSLDSEQYF.

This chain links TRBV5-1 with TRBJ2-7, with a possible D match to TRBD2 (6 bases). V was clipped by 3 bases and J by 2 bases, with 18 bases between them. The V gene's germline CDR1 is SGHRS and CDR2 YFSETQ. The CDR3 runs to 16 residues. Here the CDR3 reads CASSSGLKEGAYEQYF. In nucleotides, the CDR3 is TGCGCCAGCAGCTCCGGACTAAAAGAAGGGGCCTACGAGCAGTACTTC.

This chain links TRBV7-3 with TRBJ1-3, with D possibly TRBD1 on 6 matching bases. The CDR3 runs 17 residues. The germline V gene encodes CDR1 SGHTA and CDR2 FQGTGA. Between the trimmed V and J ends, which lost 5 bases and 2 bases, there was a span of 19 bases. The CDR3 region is CASSPDRGWGPGNTIYF. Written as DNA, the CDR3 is TGTGCCAGCAGCCCCGATAGGGGATGGGGGCCTGGAAACACCATATATTTT.

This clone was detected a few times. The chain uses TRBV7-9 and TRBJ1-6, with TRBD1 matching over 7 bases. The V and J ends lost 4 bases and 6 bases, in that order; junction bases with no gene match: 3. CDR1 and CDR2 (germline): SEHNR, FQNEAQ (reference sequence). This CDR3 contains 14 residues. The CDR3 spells CASSSGQTNSPLHF. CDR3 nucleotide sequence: TGTGCCAGCAGCTCGGGACAGACTAATTCACCCCTCCACTTT. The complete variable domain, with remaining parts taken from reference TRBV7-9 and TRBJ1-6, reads DTGVSQNPRHKITKRGQNVTFRCDPISEHNRLYWYRQTLGQGPEFLTYFQNEAQLEKSRLLSDRFSAERPKGSFSTLEIQRTEQGDSAMYLCASSSGQTNSPLHFGNGTRLTVT.

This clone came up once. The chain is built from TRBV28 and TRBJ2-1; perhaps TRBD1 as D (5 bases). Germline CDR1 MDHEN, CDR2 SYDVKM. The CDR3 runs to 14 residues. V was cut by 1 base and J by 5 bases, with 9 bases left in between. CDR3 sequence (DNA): TGTGCCAGCAGTTTATCTCCAGGGAACAATGAGCAGTTCTTC. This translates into CASSLSPGNNEQFF. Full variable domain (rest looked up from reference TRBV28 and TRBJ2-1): DVKVTQSSRYLVKRTGEKVFLECVQDMDHENMFWYRQDPGLGLRLIYFSYDVKMKEKGDIPEGYSVSREKKERFSLILESASTNQTSMYLCASSLSPGNNEQFFGPGTRLTVL.

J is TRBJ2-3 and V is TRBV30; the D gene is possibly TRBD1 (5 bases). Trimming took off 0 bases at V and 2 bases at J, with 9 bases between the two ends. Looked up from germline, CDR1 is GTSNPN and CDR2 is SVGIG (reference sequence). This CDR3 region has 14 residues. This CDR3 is CAWSVGHITDTQYF. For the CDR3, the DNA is TGTGCCTGGAGTGTAGGACACATCACAGATACGCAGTATTTT.

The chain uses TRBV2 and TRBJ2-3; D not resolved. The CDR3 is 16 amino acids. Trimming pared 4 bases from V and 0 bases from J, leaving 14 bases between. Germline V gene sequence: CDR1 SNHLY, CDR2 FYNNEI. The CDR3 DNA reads TGTGCCAGCAGTGGAGGCGGCTGGATTAGCACAGATACGCAGTATTTT. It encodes CASSGGGWISTDTQYF.

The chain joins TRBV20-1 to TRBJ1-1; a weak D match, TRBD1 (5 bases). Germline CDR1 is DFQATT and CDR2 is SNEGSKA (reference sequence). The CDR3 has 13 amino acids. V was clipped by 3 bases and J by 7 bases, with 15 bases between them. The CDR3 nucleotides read TGCAGTGCTAGTATAGGGGCGAGTGTTGAAGCTTTCTTT. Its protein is CSASIGASVEAFF.

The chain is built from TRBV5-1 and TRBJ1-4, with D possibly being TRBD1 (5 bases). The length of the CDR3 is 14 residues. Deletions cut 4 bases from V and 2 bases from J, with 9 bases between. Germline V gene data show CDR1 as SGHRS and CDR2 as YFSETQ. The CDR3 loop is CASSIGATNEKLFF. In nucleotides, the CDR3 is TGCGCCAGCAGCATTGGGGCGACTAATGAAAAACTGTTTTTT.

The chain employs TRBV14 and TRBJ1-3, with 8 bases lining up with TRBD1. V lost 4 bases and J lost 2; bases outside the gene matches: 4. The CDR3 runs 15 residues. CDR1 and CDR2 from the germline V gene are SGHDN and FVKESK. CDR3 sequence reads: CASSLGQGAGNTIYF. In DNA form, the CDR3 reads TGTGCCAGCAGCCTCGGACAGGGCGCTGGAAACACCATATATTTT.

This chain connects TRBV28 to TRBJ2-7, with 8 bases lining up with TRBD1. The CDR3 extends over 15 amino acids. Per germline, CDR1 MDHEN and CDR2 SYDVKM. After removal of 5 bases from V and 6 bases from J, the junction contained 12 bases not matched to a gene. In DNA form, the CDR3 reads TGTGCCAGCAGTGGCCCGGACAGGGTTGATCGCGAGCAGTACTTC. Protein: CASSGPDRVDREQYF.